These 8 T cell receptor beta chains share one sample of origin, sequenced in a study of cytomegalovirus exposure and HLA in healthy donors. With 60 Vbeta and 13 Jbeta primers, the PCR was carried out. The method was immunoSEQ multiplex PCR; TCRdb's version includes in-frame clones alone and lacks a portion of them. The sample has some 140,000 clones, approximately 64% seen once. The sequencing sample was made of PBMCs. These receptors originate from a woman aged 40 to 50 in good health and CMV-seronegative.

The chain carries TRBV9 and TRBJ2-2, with D uncertain. Germline loops: CDR1 SGDLS, CDR2 YYNGEE. V shed 4 bases and J shed 4 bases, with 8 bases lying between them. The CDR3 sequence is 13 residues long. CDR3 loop: CASSPQVTGELFF. In nucleotides, the CDR3 is TGTGCCAGCAGCCCGCAGGTCACCGGGGAGCTGTTTTTT.

The rearrangement uses TRBV18 and TRBJ1-2; the match to TRBD1 covers 8 bases. The ends lost 0 bases at V and 0 bases at J; junction bases unmatched: 0. From germline, CDR1 is KGHSH and CDR2 LQKENI. The CDR3 runs to 15 residues. The CDR3 region is CASSPPGQANYGYTF. CDR3 DNA sequence: TGTGCCAGCTCACCACCGGGACAGGCTAACTATGGCTACACCTTC. The complete variable domain, with remaining parts taken from reference TRBV18 and TRBJ1-2, reads NAGVMQNPRHLVRRRGQEARLRCSPMKGHSHVYWYRQLPEEGLKFMVYLQKENIIDESGMPKERFSAEFPKEGPSILRIQQVVRGDSAAYFCASSPPGQANYGYTFGSGTRLTVV.

This sequence joins TRBV15 and TRBJ1-5, with TRBD1 matching over 9 bases. CDR1 and CDR2 from the germline V gene are LNHNV and YYDKDF (reference sequence). The V gene end was trimmed by 3 bases and the J gene end by 7 bases; junction bases not matched to a gene: 4. The CDR3 is 14 residues long. CDR3: CATSRDRGRQPQHF. In DNA, the CDR3 is TGTGCCACCAGCAGGGACAGGGGTCGGCAGCCCCAGCATTTT.

V usage is TRBV5-1 and J usage is TRBJ2-7; D might be TRBD1 (6 bases). Germline CDR1 SGHRS, CDR2 YFSETQ. The V and J ends lost 3 bases and 0 bases respectively, with 13 bases between them. The CDR3 length is 15 residues. The DNA of the CDR3 is TGCGCCAGCAGCTGGGGTACAGGGAGCTCCTACGAGCAGTACTTC. It encodes CASSWGTGSSYEQYF.

The chain couples TRBV19 to TRBJ1-2, with D possibly TRBD1 on 6 matching bases. The CDR3 runs 15 residues. The germline gives CDR1 LNHDA, CDR2 SQIVND (reference sequence). Trimming left V 5 bases short and J 1 base short, with 14 bases between. The CDR3 nucleotides read TGTGCCAGTAGTGTCGGACAGACCTTTAACTATGGCTACACCTTC. Amino acids: CASSVGQTFNYGYTF.

The V call is TRBV27, the J call TRBJ1-1, with TRBD1 matching 9 bases. The V segment lost 6 bases and the J segment 4 bases; nucleotides outside the gene matches: 6. The CDR3 is 14 amino acids. Germline V gene sequence: CDR1 MNHEY, CDR2 SMNVEV (reference sequence). The CDR3 nucleotides are TGTGCCAGCAGGAGGGACAGGGAAGTCACTGAAGCTTTCTTT. Translated: CASRRDREVTEAFF.

V is TRBV4-3 and J is TRBJ1-3; 7 nucleotides agree with TRBD1. The V gene's germline CDR1 is LGHNA and CDR2 YSLEER. V lost 1 base and J lost 0; bases outside the gene matches: 6. The CDR3 is 17 residues long. CDR3 region: CASSQGGQAFSGNTIYF. As DNA, the CDR3 is TGCGCCAGCAGCCAAGGAGGACAGGCCTTCTCTGGAAACACCATATATTTT.

In its sample, this clone was seen a few times. The V call is TRBV18, the J call TRBJ2-7; a possible D gene is TRBD1 (6 bases). The germline V gene encodes CDR1 KGHSH and CDR2 LQKENI. V was trimmed by 3 bases and J by 2 bases, leaving 11 bases between them. CDR3 size: 14 residues. CDR3 bases: TGTGCCAGCTCACCCCTGACAGGAGCCTACGAGCAGTACTTC. This gives the protein CASSPLTGAYEQYF.